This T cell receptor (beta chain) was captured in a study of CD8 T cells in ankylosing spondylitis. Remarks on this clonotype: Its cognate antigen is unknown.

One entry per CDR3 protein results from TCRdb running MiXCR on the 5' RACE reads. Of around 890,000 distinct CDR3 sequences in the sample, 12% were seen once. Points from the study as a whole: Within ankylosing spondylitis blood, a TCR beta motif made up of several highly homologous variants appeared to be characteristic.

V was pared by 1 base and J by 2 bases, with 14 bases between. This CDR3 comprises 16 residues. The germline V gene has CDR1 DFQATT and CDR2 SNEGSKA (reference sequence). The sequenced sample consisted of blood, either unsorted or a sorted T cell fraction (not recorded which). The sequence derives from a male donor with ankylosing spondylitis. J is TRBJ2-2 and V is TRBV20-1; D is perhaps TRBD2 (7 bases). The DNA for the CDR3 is TGCAGTGCTAGAGTTGCGGGGGCTCTAAACACCGGGGAGCTGTTTTTT. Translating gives CSARVAGALNTGELFF.